These T cell receptor beta chains were read from a single sample in a study of cytomegalovirus exposure and HLA in healthy donors. The assay was immunoSEQ multiplex PCR, and TCRdb's table has in-frame clones only and misses some. The table records some 140,000 clones, about three quarters of them present only once. Sequencing was done on a sample of PBMCs. The receptors shown here come from a woman between 35 and 50 years old in good health and CMV-seronegative. The CDR3 runs from the conserved cysteine through the conserved F or W. Fields, in order: clone size, D gene, J gene, V gene, CDR3 DNA, CDR3 protein. D genes are given only for firm matches. Size is stated for part of the rows, as once, few or many counts, or as a class when the clone is expanded.

size: NA
D: TRBD1
J: TRBJ1-2
V: TRBV29-1
DNA: TGCAGCGTTGAAAACCTCGGACAGGGGGTGGGTGGCTACACCTTC
CDR3: CSVENLGQGVGGYTF

size: NA
D: NA
J: TRBJ2-5
V: TRBV11-2
DNA: TGTGCCAGCCTCAGGGACACCCAAGAGACCCAGTACTTC
CDR3: CASLRDTQETQYF

size: NA
D: NA
J: TRBJ2-1
V: TRBV5-6
DNA: TGTGCCAGCACCTGGACTCACGGGGGGCGGAGGAATGAGCAGTTCTTC
CDR3: CASTWTHGGRRNEQFF

size: NA
D: TRBD1
J: TRBJ2-7
V: TRBV19
DNA: TGTGCCAGTAGTATGAACCGGGGGACAGGGACCTACGAGCAGTACTTC
CDR3: CASSMNRGTGTYEQYF

size: few
D: NA
J: TRBJ1-2
V: TRBV7-9
DNA: TGTGCCAGCAGCTTCGCCGCGGGGGCCACCTATGGCTACACCTTC
CDR3: CASSFAAGATYGYTF

size: NA
D: NA
J: TRBJ2-5
V: TRBV7-7
DNA: TGTGCTAGCAGCGACTGGTCCCAAGAGACCCAGTACTTC
CDR3: CASSDWSQETQYF

size: few
D: NA
J: TRBJ2-7
V: TRBV7-2
DNA: TGTGCCAGCAGCTTCGACAGCTCCTACGAGCAGTACTTC
CDR3: CASSFDSSYEQYF

size: NA
D: NA
J: TRBJ2-3
V: TRBV13
DNA: TGTGCCAGCAGCCACTCATTCGCCATCACAGATACGCAGTATTTT
CDR3: CASSHSFAITDTQYF

size: NA
D: TRBD1
J: TRBJ1-4
V: TRBV5-1
DNA: TGCGCCAGCCGGACAGGCCGTAATGAAAAACTGTTTTTT
CDR3: CASRTGRNEKLFF

size: NA
D: NA
J: TRBJ2-7
V: TRBV10-1
DNA: TGCGCCAGCAGTGAGGGGGGCAGGGAATACGAGCAGTACTTC
CDR3: CASSEGGREYEQYF

size: NA
D: NA
J: TRBJ1-1
V: TRBV5-4
DNA: TGTGCCAGCAGCTTCGACAGGTCCAACACTGAAGCTTTCTTT
CDR3: CASSFDRSNTEAFF

size: NA
D: TRBD1
J: TRBJ2-7
V: TRBV5-1
DNA: TGCGCCAGCAGCTCCCAGGGGGCAGAAACCTACGAGCAGTACTTC
CDR3: CASSSQGAETYEQYF

size: few
D: NA
J: TRBJ1-2
V: TRBV13
DNA: TGTGCCAGCAGGGCCCAGGGTGGGCACGGCTACACCTTC
CDR3: CASRAQGGHGYTF

size: NA
D: NA
J: TRBJ1-2
V: TRBV19
DNA: TGTGCCAGTAGTATACCTCACCGAGGGAACTATGGCTACACCTTC
CDR3: CASSIPHRGNYGYTF

size: NA
D: NA
J: TRBJ1-1
V: TRBV7-6
DNA: TGTGCCAGCAGCTTTCAGGTAAACACTGAAGCTTTCTTT
CDR3: CASSFQVNTEAFF

size: NA
D: NA
J: TRBJ1-2
V: TRBV11-2
DNA: TGTGCCAGCACATTGACAGGAAAAGCTAACTATGGCTACACCTTC
CDR3: CASTLTGKANYGYTF

size: NA
D: TRBD1
J: TRBJ1-2
V: TRBV7-9
DNA: TGTGCCAGCAGCTTAGTAAGGACAGGGGAAGGCTACACCTTC
CDR3: CASSLVRTGEGYTF

size: NA
D: NA
J: TRBJ1-2
V: TRBV11-1
DNA: TGTGCCAGCAGCTCACTAGGAGGACAGAACTATGGCTACACCTTC
CDR3: CASSSLGGQNYGYTF

size: NA
D: NA
J: TRBJ2-5
V: TRBV28
DNA: TGTGCCAGCAGTTCTACAGGGTGGGGGCAAGAGACCCAGTACTTC
CDR3: CASSSTGWGQETQYF

size: NA
D: NA
J: TRBJ1-2
V: TRBV29-1
DNA: TGCAGCGTTGAAGCGGTACGGGGCTATGGCTACACCTTC
CDR3: CSVEAVRGYGYTF

size: NA
D: TRBD1
J: TRBJ1-4
V: TRBV11-2
DNA: TGTGCCAGCACCCAAGGGGGCTGGGGTGAAAAACTGTTTTTT
CDR3: CASTQGGWGEKLFF

size: NA
D: NA
J: TRBJ2-2
V: TRBV4-1
DNA: TGCGCCAGCAGCCAAGGGGGCGATGGACTAATTTTT
CDR3: CASSQGGDGLIF

size: NA
D: NA
J: TRBJ2-7
V: TRBV6-5
DNA: TGTGCCACCAGGGGGGGAAACTACGAGCAGTACTTC
CDR3: CATRGGNYEQYF

size: few
D: NA
J: TRBJ1-1
V: TRBV29-1
DNA: TGCAGCGTTGCCGTGGGGGGGTTGAACACTGAAGCTTTCTTT
CDR3: CSVAVGGLNTEAFF

size: NA
D: NA
J: TRBJ2-1
V: TRBV20-1
DNA: TGCAGTGTAGTTAGCAATGAGCAGTTCTTC
CDR3: CSVVSNEQFF

size: few
D: NA
J: TRBJ2-5
V: TRBV5-1
DNA: TGCGCCAGCAGCTTGCTCCAAGAGACCCAGTACTTC
CDR3: CASSLLQETQYF

size: NA
D: NA
J: TRBJ2-5
V: TRBV7-9
DNA: TGTGCCAGCAGCCCACATGCGGCCCAGTACTTC
CDR3: CASSPHAAQYF

size: NA
D: NA
J: TRBJ1-2
V: TRBV28
DNA: TGTGCCAGCAGCGGGGGATATGGCTACACCTTC
CDR3: CASSGGYGYTF

size: NA
D: NA
J: TRBJ1-1
V: TRBV6-1
DNA: TGTGCCAGCAGTGAATGGTCGGGGGGGAACACTGAAGCTTTCTTT
CDR3: CASSEWSGGNTEAFF

size: NA
D: TRBD1
J: TRBJ1-1
V: TRBV9
DNA: TGTGCCAGCAGCGAACAGGGGCACACTGAAGCTTTCTTT
CDR3: CASSEQGHTEAFF

size: NA
D: TRBD2
J: TRBJ2-5
V: TRBV29-1
DNA: TGCAGCGCCGTAGCGGGAGCGGGGGAGCAGTACTTC
CDR3: CSAVAGAGEQYF

size: once
D: NA
J: TRBJ2-7
V: TRBV6-5
DNA: TGTGCCAGCAGTGGTCGGGGGGCCGACGAGCAGTACTTC
CDR3: CASSGRGADEQYF

size: NA
D: TRBD2
J: TRBJ2-7
V: TRBV5-4
DNA: TGTGCCAGCAGCGTCACTAGCGGGGGACCCTACGAGCAGTACTTC
CDR3: CASSVTSGGPYEQYF

size: NA
D: NA
J: TRBJ2-7
V: TRBV2
DNA: TGTGCCAGCAGTGAAGCTGGGCAAACCTACGAGCAGTACTTC
CDR3: CASSEAGQTYEQYF

size: once
D: TRBD2
J: TRBJ2-1
V: TRBV5-6
DNA: TGTGCCAGCAGCGGGACTAGCGGGAGCATAACAATGGAGCAGTTCTTC
CDR3: CASSGTSGSITMEQFF

size: NA
D: NA
J: TRBJ2-7
V: TRBV5-6
DNA: TGTGCCAGCAGCCCTCAGATGATCTACGAGCAGTACTTC
CDR3: CASSPQMIYEQYF

size: NA
D: NA
J: TRBJ2-1
V: TRBV30
DNA: TGTGCCTGGAGTGCCCCCCCAGGGACTTTCAATGAGCAGTTCTTC
CDR3: CAWSAPPGTFNEQFF

size: NA
D: TRBD2
J: TRBJ2-3
V: TRBV10-2
DNA: TGCGCCAGCAGTGAGTGGACGGGAGGAACAGATACGCAGTATTTT
CDR3: CASSEWTGGTDTQYF

size: NA
D: TRBD1
J: TRBJ2-5
V: TRBV5-1
DNA: TGCGCCAGCAGCTTGACAGGGGCCCAAGAGACCCAGTACTTC
CDR3: CASSLTGAQETQYF